This T cell receptor (beta chain) was captured by sequencing in a study of cytomegalovirus exposure and HLA in healthy donors. There are 15 residues in the CDR3. Trimming removed 5 bases from V and 0 bases from J; junction bases left unmatched: 3. In germline, CDR1 is SGHAT, CDR2 FQNNGV. 13 Jbeta primers and 60 Vbeta primers were used for the PCR. The protocol was immunoSEQ multiplex PCR, while the TCRdb copy is restricted to in-frame clones and leaves out a portion. The sample includes about 140,000 clones, 73% of them seen just once. The TCR comes from a human donor in good health. Sequences were obtained from PBMCs. The chain couples TRBV11-2 to TRBJ1-3; TRBD1 matches 8 bases. The CDR3 region is CASSETGVSGNTIYF. CDR3 nucleotides: TGTGCCAGCAGCGAGACAGGGGTCTCTGGAAACACCATATATTTT.